Below are 27 T cell receptor beta chains sequenced from a single sample in a study of T cells in localized non-small cell lung cancer. The protocol was immunoSEQ multiplex PCR, while the TCRdb copy is restricted to in-frame clones and leaves out a portion. The sample gives approximately 72,000 clones, 84% of which show up once; 13% is in the top ten. The input for sequencing was peripheral blood, taken before any cancer treatment. These TCRs come from a female donor older than 55 with stage I lung adenocarcinoma.

The genes are TRBV11-3 and TRBJ1-2, with 8 bases matching TRBD1. The germline V gene encodes CDR1 SGHNT and CDR2 YENEEA. The CDR3 extends over 15 amino acids. After removal of 5 bases from V and 6 bases from J, the junction contained 11 bases not matched to a gene. The CDR3 sequence is CASSPPIGQGHGYTF. The CDR3 bases are TGTGCCAGCAGCCCTCCGATAGGACAGGGCCATGGCTACACCTTC.

The chain links TRBV19 to TRBJ2-5, with D possibly being TRBD1 or TRBD2 (6 bases each). Looked up from germline, CDR1 is LNHDA and CDR2 is SQIVND (reference sequence). The CDR3 runs to 15 residues. V was clipped by 2 bases and J by 1 base, with 11 bases between them. The CDR3 reads CASSIRGDSQETQYF. CDR3 DNA sequence: TGTGCCAGTAGTATAAGGGGGGACTCCCAAGAGACCCAGTACTTC.

J is TRBJ2-7 and V is TRBV6-1; no reliable D call. V lost 2 bases and J lost 5, with 16 bases in between. Germline V gene data show CDR1 as MNHNS and CDR2 as SASEGT. The CDR3 is 15 residues long. The CDR3 sequence: CASSERHQPGDEQYF. The CDR3 bases are TGTGCCAGCAGTGAACGACACCAACCTGGGGACGAGCAGTACTTC.

The chain joins TRBV7-8 to TRBJ2-4, with D perhaps matching TRBD2 (5 bases). This CDR3 is 15 amino acids long. The V end lost 2 bases, the J end lost 0 bases, and 8 bases lay between the germline ends. The germline CDR1 and CDR2 sequences are SGHVS and FQNEAQ. The CDR3 region has the DNA TGTGCCAGCAGCTTATCAGCGGCAGCCAAAAACATTCAGTACTTC. Protein product: CASSLSAAAKNIQYF. Supplemented by reference TRBV7-8 and TRBJ2-4, the full variable domain reads GAGVSQSPRYKVAKRGQDVALRCDPISGHVSLFWYQQALGQGPEFLTYFQNEAQLDKSGLPSDRFFAERPEGSVSTLKIQRTQQEDSAVYLCASSLSAAAKNIQYFGAGTRLSVL.

The genes are TRBV5-1 and TRBJ2-2; unclear D gene. V lost 0 bases to trimming and J lost 4 bases, with 4 bases between them. This CDR3 has 13 amino acids. Germline CDR1 reads SGHRS; CDR2 reads YFSETQ. This chain's CDR3 is CASSLVVTGELFF. The DNA of the CDR3 is TGCGCCAGCAGCTTGGTGGTCACCGGGGAGCTGTTTTTT. The full variable domain, its missing parts supplied by reference TRBV5-1 and TRBJ2-2, is KAGVTQTPRYLIKTRGQQVTLSCSPISGHRSVSWYQQTPGQGLQFLFEYFSETQRNKGNFPGRFSGRQFSNSRSEMNVSTLELGDSALYLCASSLVVTGELFFGEGSRLTVL.

The chain links TRBV4-2 to TRBJ2-1; maybe TRBD2 (6 bases). Germline V lookup: CDR1 LGHNA, CDR2 YNFKEQ. The V end lost 3 bases, the J end lost 6 bases, and 12 bases lay between the germline ends. The CDR3 spans 14 residues. This CDR3 reads CASSHVAAGNEQFF. CDR3 DNA: TGTGCCAGCAGCCATGTCGCAGCGGGCAATGAGCAGTTCTTC.

This clone was seen only once. The chain's CDR3 is CASSLHVAFSTFIDNSPLHF. The CDR3 DNA is TGTGCCAGCAGCTTACACGTGGCCTTTAGTACCTTCATTGATAATTCACCCCTCCACTTT. The chain employs TRBV21-1 and TRBJ1-6. TRBV21-1 is reported as a pseudogene. The CDR3 extends over 20 amino acids.

This chain joins TRBV7-9 and TRBJ2-3, with D uncertain. Germline V gene lookup returns CDR1 SEHNR and CDR2 FQNEAQ (reference sequence). The CDR3 spans 12 residues. Trimming shortened V by 5 bases and J by 5 bases, and 8 bases separated the two germline ends. The CDR3 is CASSPPQDTQYF. The CDR3 DNA sequence: TGTGCCAGCAGCCCCCCCCAAGATACGCAGTATTTT.

This chain connects TRBV4-1 to TRBJ2-7; D gene unclear. This CDR3 has 15 residues. Trimming cost V 0 bases and J 2 bases, with 11 bases left between them. CDR1 MGHRA and CDR2 YSYEKL come from the germline V gene. CDR3 loop: CASSQDRVGTYEQYF. As DNA, the CDR3 is TGCGCCAGCAGCCAAGATAGGGTGGGAACCTACGAGCAGTACTTC.

V usage is TRBV7-9 and J usage is TRBJ2-1, with 7 bases that match TRBD1. Germline V CDR1 and CDR2: SEHNR, FQNEAQ (reference sequence). The length of the CDR3 is 15 residues. V lost 5 bases to trimming and J lost 4 bases; unmatched junction nucleotides: 8. CDR3 loop: CASSPGTEAYNEQFF. CDR3 DNA: TGTGCCAGCAGCCCCGGGACAGAAGCTTACAATGAGCAGTTCTTC.

With respect to this clone: This same CDR3 is encoded by further DNA sequences in the sample. V is TRBV29-1 and J is TRBJ2-7; 7 nucleotides agree with TRBD1. There are 12 residues in the CDR3. Germline V gene lookup returns CDR1 SQVTM and CDR2 ANQGSEA. After removal of 4 bases from V and 2 bases from J, the junction contained 2 bases not matched to a gene. CDR3: CSVGTGAYEQYF. The CDR3 coding sequence is TGCAGCGTTGGGACAGGCGCCTACGAGCAGTACTTC.

V gene TRBV11-3 combines with J gene TRBJ2-1; D might be TRBD1 (7 bases). Germline V lookup: CDR1 SGHNT, CDR2 YENEEA. The length of the CDR3 is 17 residues. V dropped 5 bases and J dropped 5 bases, with 22 bases sitting between them. As DNA, the CDR3 is TGTGCCAGCAGCCTACGAGCGAGGCAGGGGGAGGACAATGAGCAGTTCTTC. Encoded protein: CASSLRARQGEDNEQFF.

V usage is TRBV11-3 and J usage is TRBJ2-5; 10 nucleotides align to TRBD2. Germline values: CDR1 SGHNT, CDR2 YENEEA. The length of the CDR3 is 15 residues. V lost 6 bases to trimming and J lost 1 base; unmatched junction nucleotides: 5. The CDR3 spells CASSSSGGAQETQYF. The DNA of the CDR3 is TGTGCCAGCAGTTCCAGCGGGGGGGCCCAAGAGACCCAGTACTTC.

The chain recombines TRBV27 with TRBJ1-2, with a tentative D call TRBD1 (5 bases). Germline loops: CDR1 MNHEY, CDR2 SMNVEV (reference sequence). The length of the CDR3 is 13 residues. Between the trimmed V and J ends, which lost 6 bases and 5 bases, there was a span of 13 bases. CDR3 nucleotides: TGTGCCAGCAGCCCCGGTGGGGGATATGGCTACACCTTC. Amino acids: CASSPGGGYGYTF.

This rearrangement joins TRBV6-5 to TRBJ2-3; 12 nucleotides match TRBD2. Germline CDR1 and CDR2: MNHEY and SVGAGI. The J segment lost 2 bases and the V segment lost 4 bases, leaving 4 bases of the junction unmatched. The CDR3 consists of 16 residues. The CDR3 sequence: CASSFGLAGSTDTQYF. CDR3 bases: TGTGCCAGCAGTTTCGGACTAGCGGGGTCCACAGATACGCAGTATTTT.

The rearrangement links TRBV12-5 to TRBJ1-1; D ambiguous. Germline V gene sequence: CDR1 LGHNT, CDR2 FRNRAP. The CDR3 loop spans 14 amino acids. Trimming shortened V by 0 bases and J by 5 bases, and 10 bases separated the two germline ends. The CDR3 coding sequence is TGTGCTAGTGGTTTGGTATATAAGAGGACTGAAGCTTTCTTT. This translates into CASGLVYKRTEAFF.

The V and J genes are TRBV11-2 and TRBJ2-1, with a possible D match to TRBD2 (6 bases). Trimming left V 3 bases short and J 5 bases short, with 8 bases between. This CDR3 is 13 amino acids long. Looked up from germline, CDR1 is SGHAT and CDR2 is FQNNGV. This chain's CDR3 is CASSLGLNNEQFF. The CDR3 DNA reads TGTGCCAGCAGCTTGGGACTGAACAATGAGCAGTTCTTC.

The V and J genes are TRBV9 and TRBJ2-2; 10 nucleotides align to TRBD1. The CDR3 has 15 amino acids. Unmatched junction bases numbered 2, after V lost 3 bases and J lost 3 bases. Germline values: CDR1 SGDLS, CDR2 YYNGEE. The CDR3 nucleotides read TGTGCCAGCAGCGCGGGGACAGGGGACACCGGGGAGCTGTTTTTT. It codes for CASSAGTGDTGELFF.

The sample holds one count of this clone. J is TRBJ2-7 and V is TRBV11-3; the D gene is possibly TRBD2 (6 bases). CDR1 is SGHNT, CDR2 YENEEA, per germline. Trimming took 0 bases from V and 12 from J, leaving 21 bases between them. The CDR3 has 15 residues. CDR3 in amino acids: CASSLDRAGTKEAYF. CDR3 coding DNA: TGTGCCAGCAGCTTAGATCGCGCGGGAACCAAAGAGGCGTACTTC.

J is TRBJ2-7 and V is TRBV7-2, with D maybe TRBD2 (5 bases). CDR1 SGHTA and CDR2 FQGNSA come from the germline V gene. This CDR3 contains 15 residues. The ends were cut back, 5 bases at V and 1 base at J, with 15 bases in the middle. DNA of the CDR3: TGTGCCAGCAGCCCCTGGGGAGCGCAGTCCTACGAGCAGTACTTC. This codes for CASSPWGAQSYEQYF. The entire variable domain, with the rest obtained from reference TRBV7-2 and TRBJ2-7, is as follows: GAGVSQSPSNKVTEKGKDVELRCDPISGHTALYWYRQSLGQGLEFLIYFQGNSAPDKSGLPSDRFSAERTGGSVSTLTIQRTQQEDSAVYLCASSPWGAQSYEQYFGPGTRLTVT.

The genes are TRBV7-8 and TRBJ1-5; 7 bases match TRBD1. The V gene's germline CDR1 is SGHVS and CDR2 FQNEAQ. The CDR3 contains 15 residues. The V segment lost 5 bases and the J segment 7 bases; nucleotides outside the gene matches: 11. The CDR3 reads CASSVEQGTRQPQHF. The DNA for the CDR3 is TGTGCCAGCAGCGTAGAACAGGGGACCCGGCAGCCCCAGCATTTT.

V is TRBV5-8 and J is TRBJ1-6; D is undetermined. The V end was cut by 1 base, the J end by 9 bases, with 11 bases between. The CDR3 runs to 14 residues. Germline lookup yields CDR1 SGHTS and CDR2 YDEGEE. CDR3 coding DNA: TGTGCCAGCAGCTTGAGGGCAGAAGTTTCACCCCTCCACTTT. It translates to CASSLRAEVSPLHF.

The rearrangement uses TRBV18 and TRBJ2-5, with D hard to call. Trimming stripped 3 bases from V and 3 bases from J, with 8 bases between. The CDR3 sequence is 13 residues long. Per the germline V gene, CDR1 is KGHSH and CDR2 is LQKENI. This CDR3 reads CASSPTSEETQYF. The CDR3 DNA reads TGTGCCAGCTCACCCACGTCCGAAGAGACCCAGTACTTC.

This chain joins TRBV18 and TRBJ2-1; D not certain. CDR3 length: 15 residues. CDR1 is KGHSH, CDR2 LQKENI, per germline. V was trimmed by 3 bases and J by 2 bases, leaving 11 bases between them. CDR3 in amino acids: CASSPPLSTYNEQFF. DNA of the CDR3: TGTGCCAGCTCACCTCCCTTGTCCACCTACAATGAGCAGTTCTTC.

This chain links TRBV7-9 with TRBJ2-7; 12 positions agree with TRBD2. Germline V lookup: CDR1 SEHNR, CDR2 FQNEAQ (reference sequence). CDR3 length: 13 residues. V was clipped by 4 bases and J by 9 bases; unmatched bases: 4. CDR3 sequence (DNA): TGTGCCAGCAGCTCGACTAGCGGGGGCCGGCAGTACTTC. Translation gives CASSSTSGGRQYF.

The gene calls are TRBV27 and TRBJ1-1; the D is unclear. This CDR3 comprises 13 residues. The ends were cut back, 6 bases at V and 1 base at J, with 9 bases in the middle. In germline, CDR1 is MNHEY, CDR2 SMNVEV (reference sequence). In DNA form, the CDR3 reads TGTGCCAGCAGACATAAAAGGAACACTGAAGCTTTCTTT. Protein product: CASRHKRNTEAFF.

This clone has only a few counts. CDR3 residues: CASHLRPYEQYF. In nucleotides, the CDR3 is TGTGCCAGCCACCTGCGGCCCTACGAGCAGTACTTC. The V and J genes are TRBV2 and TRBJ2-7, with unresolved D. This CDR3 has 12 residues. Trimming left V 8 bases short and J 2 bases short, with 10 bases between. Looked up from germline, CDR1 is SNHLY and CDR2 is FYNNEI.